The source of this TCR beta chain is a study of memory CD4+ T cells and cytomegalovirus serostatus. Profiled with immunoSEQ multiplex PCR; TCRdb holds only in-frame clones, not every one. This table has tens of thousands of clones, around 76% appearing once. J was trimmed by 9 bases and V by 4 bases; bases with no gene match: 7. The germline V gene encodes CDR1 SGHRS and CDR2 YFSETQ. This CDR3 region has 14 residues. Single viable CD3+CD4+CD8-CD45RO+ cells were sorted as the memory CD4+ T cells. This clone was detected only once. The source of this sequence is an adult in good health and CMV-seronegative. Sample: memory CD4+ T cells from blood. The chain uses TRBV5-1 and TRBJ1-6; the match to TRBD1 covers 7 bases. The CDR3 DNA reads TGCGCCAGCAGCCAGGGGGGGTCAGGTTCACCCCTCCACTTT. Protein sequence: CASSQGGSGSPLHF.